The table lists the clone carrying this TCR beta chain with many counts. Per the study methods: A typical sample had some 96,000 TCRs, with roughly 23,224 to 690,600 overall. TCRdb re-derived calls from the RACE reads in MiXCR, one entry per CDR3 protein. The V and J calls, along with clone size, are taken from TCRdb and not from the paper's own processing. The sample gives some 57,000 distinct CDR3 sequences, around 9.4% of which show up once; 1.7% is in the top ten. As to time point: patch test 2, 6 weeks after DPC sensitization. Treatment in this sample: therapeutic diphenylcyclopropenone sensitization with weekly scalp DPC. The sample comes from a study of human T cells and chemical hapten exposure. Germline trimming cut 4 bases from V and 0 bases from J; bases unmatched to any gene: 7. This CDR3 spans 16 amino acids. Germline V gives CDR1 SGHDN, CDR2 FVKESK.

Source: whole blood, taken in connection with sensitization to the hapten diphenylcyclopropenone (DPC). The receptor comes from a woman aged 45-60 years with alopecia areata. Some clones in this sample may be carry-over from other donors' samples. This rearrangement joins TRBV14 to TRBJ2-7; 9 bases map to TRBD1. Written as DNA, the CDR3 is TGTGCCAGCAGCCCCAGACCGGGACAGGGCTCCTACGAGCAGTACTTC. Protein: CASSPRPGQGSYEQYF.